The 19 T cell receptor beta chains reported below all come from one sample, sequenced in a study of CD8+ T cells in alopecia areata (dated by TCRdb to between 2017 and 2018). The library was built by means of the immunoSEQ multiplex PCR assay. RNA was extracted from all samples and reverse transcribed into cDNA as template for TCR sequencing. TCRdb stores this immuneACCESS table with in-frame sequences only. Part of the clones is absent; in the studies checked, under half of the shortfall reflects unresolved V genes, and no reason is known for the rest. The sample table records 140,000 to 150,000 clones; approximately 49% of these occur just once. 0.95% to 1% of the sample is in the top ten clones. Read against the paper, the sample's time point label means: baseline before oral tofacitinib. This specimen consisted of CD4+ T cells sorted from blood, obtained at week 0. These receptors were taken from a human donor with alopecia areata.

Here the CDR3 DNA reads TGTGCCAGCAGCCCCAGACTCCTCTCCTACGAGCAGTACTTC. Translation gives CASSPRLLSYEQYF. J is TRBJ2-7 and V is TRBV9; D gene uncertain. From germline, CDR1 is SGDLS and CDR2 YYNGEE. With 4 bases removed from V and 0 bases from J, the gap between germline ends came to 11 bases. The CDR3 is 14 residues long.

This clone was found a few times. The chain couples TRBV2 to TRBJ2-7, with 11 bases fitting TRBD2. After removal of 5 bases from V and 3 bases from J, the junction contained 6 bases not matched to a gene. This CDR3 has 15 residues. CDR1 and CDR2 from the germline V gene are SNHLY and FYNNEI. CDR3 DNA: TGTGCCAGCAGTCGACTAGCGGGACAAAACTACGAGCAGTACTTC. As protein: CASSRLAGQNYEQYF.

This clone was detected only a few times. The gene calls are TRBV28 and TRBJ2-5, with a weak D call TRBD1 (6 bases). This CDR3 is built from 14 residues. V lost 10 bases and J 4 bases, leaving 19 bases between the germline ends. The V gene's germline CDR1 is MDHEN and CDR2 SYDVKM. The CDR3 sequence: CATNPAGAGETQYF. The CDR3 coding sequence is TGTGCCACCAACCCCGCAGGGGCCGGAGAGACCCAGTACTTC. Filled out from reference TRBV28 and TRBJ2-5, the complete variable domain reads DVKVTQSSRYLVKRTGEKVFLECVQDMDHENMFWYRQDPGLGLRLIYFSYDVKMKEKGDIPEGYSVSREKKERFSLILESASTNQTSMYLCATNPAGAGETQYFGPGTRLLVL.

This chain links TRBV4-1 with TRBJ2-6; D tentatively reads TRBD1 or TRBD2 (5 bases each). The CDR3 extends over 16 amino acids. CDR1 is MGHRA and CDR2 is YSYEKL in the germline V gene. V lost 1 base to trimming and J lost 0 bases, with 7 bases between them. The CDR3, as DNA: TGCGCCAGCAGCCAAGTTGGGGGCTCTGGGGCCAACGTCCTGACTTTC. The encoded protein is CASSQVGGSGANVLTF.

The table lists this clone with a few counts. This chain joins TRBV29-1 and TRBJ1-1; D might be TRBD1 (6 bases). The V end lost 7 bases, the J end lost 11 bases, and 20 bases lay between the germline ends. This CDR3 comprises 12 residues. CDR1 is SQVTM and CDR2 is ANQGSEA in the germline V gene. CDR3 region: CSARATGSLAFF. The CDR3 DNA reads TGCAGCGCAAGGGCCACAGGGTCGCTGGCTTTCTTT.

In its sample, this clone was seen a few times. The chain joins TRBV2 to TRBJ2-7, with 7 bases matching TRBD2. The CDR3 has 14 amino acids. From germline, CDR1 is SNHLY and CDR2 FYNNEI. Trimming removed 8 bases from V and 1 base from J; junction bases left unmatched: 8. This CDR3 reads CASLRGSGSYEQYF. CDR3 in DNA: TGTGCCAGCCTTCGCGGGAGTGGGTCCTACGAGCAGTACTTC.

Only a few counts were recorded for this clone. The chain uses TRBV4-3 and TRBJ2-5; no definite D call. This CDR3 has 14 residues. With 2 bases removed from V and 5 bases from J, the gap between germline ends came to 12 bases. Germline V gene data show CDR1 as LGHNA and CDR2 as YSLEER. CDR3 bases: TGCGCCAGCAGCCAATCCCTACGCATGGAGACCCAGTACTTC. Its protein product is CASSQSLRMETQYF.

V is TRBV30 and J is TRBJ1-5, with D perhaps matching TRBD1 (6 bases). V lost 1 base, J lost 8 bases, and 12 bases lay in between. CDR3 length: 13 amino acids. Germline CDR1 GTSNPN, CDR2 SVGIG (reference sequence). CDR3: CAWSEGTNEPQHF. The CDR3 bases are TGTGCCTGGAGTGAAGGGACAAATGAGCCCCAGCATTTT.

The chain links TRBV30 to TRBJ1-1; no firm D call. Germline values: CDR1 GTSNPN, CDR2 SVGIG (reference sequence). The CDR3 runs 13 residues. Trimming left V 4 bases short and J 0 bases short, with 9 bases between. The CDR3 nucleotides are TGTGCCTGGACCACCAGTCTGAACACTGAAGCTTTCTTT. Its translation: CAWTTSLNTEAFF.

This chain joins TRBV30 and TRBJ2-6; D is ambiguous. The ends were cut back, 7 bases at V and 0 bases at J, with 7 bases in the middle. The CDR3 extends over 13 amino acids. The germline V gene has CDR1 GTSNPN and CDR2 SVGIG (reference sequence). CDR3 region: CASTYSGANVLTF. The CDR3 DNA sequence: TGTGCCTCTACGTACTCTGGGGCCAACGTCCTGACTTTC.

Written as DNA, the CDR3 is TGTGCCAGCAGTGAAGGATACGGGTTGGAAAAACTGTTTTTT. Encoded protein: CASSEGYGLEKLFF. The chain is built from TRBV6-1 and TRBJ1-4; D is unclear. The V end was cut by 1 base, the J end by 8 bases, with 11 bases between. Germline V lookup: CDR1 MNHNS, CDR2 SASEGT. The CDR3 length is 14 residues.

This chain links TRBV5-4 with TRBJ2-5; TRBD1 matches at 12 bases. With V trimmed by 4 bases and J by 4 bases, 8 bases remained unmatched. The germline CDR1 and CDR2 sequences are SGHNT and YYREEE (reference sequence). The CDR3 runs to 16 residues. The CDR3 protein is CASSAHRDRGRETQYF. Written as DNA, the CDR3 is TGTGCCAGCAGCGCACACCGGGACAGGGGGCGAGAGACCCAGTACTTC.

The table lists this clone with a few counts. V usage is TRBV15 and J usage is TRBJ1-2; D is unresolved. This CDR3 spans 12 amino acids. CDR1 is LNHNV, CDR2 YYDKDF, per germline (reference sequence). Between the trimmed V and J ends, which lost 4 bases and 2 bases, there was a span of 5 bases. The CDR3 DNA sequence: TGTGCCACCAGCACCTACAACTATGGCTACACCTTC. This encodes CATSTYNYGYTF.

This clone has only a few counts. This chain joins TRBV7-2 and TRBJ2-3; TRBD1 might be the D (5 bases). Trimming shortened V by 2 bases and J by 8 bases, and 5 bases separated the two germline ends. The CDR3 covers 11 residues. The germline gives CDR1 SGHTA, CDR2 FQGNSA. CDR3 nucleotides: TGTGCCAGCAGCTTAAGGGGTACGCAGTATTTT. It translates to CASSLRGTQYF.

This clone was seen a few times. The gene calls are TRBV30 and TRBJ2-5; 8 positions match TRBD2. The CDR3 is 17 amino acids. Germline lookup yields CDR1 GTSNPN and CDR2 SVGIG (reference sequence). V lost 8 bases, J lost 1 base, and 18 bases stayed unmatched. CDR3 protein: CASSLSTSGPSQETQYF. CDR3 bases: TGTGCCAGCAGCCTCTCCACTAGCGGCCCCTCCCAAGAGACCCAGTACTTC.

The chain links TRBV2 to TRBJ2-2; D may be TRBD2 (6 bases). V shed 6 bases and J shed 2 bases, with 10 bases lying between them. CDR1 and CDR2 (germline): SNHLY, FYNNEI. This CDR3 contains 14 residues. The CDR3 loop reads CASRGDFNTGELFF. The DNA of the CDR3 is TGTGCCAGCAGAGGGGACTTCAACACCGGGGAGCTGTTTTTT. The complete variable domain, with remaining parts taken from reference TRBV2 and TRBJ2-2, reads EPEVTQTPSHQVTQMGQEVILRCVPISNHLYFYWYRQILGQKVEFLVSFYNNEISEKSEIFDDQFSVERPDGSNFTLKIRSTKLEDSAMYFCASRGDFNTGELFFGEGSRLTVL.

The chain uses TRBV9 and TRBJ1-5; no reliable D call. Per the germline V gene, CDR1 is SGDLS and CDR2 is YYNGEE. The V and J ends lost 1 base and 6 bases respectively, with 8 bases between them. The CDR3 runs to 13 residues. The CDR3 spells CASSVWEAQPQHF. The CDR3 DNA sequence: TGTGCCAGCAGCGTATGGGAGGCTCAGCCCCAGCATTTT.

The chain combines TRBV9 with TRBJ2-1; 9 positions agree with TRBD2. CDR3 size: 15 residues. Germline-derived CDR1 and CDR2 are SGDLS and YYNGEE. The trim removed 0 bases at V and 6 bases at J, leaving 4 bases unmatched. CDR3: CASSVGAGGGNEQFF. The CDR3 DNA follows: TGTGCCAGCAGCGTAGGAGCGGGAGGAGGCAATGAGCAGTTCTTC.

The CDR3 DNA reads as TGTGCCTGGAGTTATAGTAGCGGGACACGCTCCTACAATGAGCAGTTCTTC. Translating it yields CAWSYSSGTRSYNEQFF. This chain uses TRBV30 with TRBJ2-1; 8 bases are a match to TRBD2. The CDR3 loop spans 17 amino acids. From germline, CDR1 is GTSNPN and CDR2 SVGIG (reference sequence). Losses at the gene ends were 2 bases for V and 0 bases for J; bases not matched to a gene: 9.